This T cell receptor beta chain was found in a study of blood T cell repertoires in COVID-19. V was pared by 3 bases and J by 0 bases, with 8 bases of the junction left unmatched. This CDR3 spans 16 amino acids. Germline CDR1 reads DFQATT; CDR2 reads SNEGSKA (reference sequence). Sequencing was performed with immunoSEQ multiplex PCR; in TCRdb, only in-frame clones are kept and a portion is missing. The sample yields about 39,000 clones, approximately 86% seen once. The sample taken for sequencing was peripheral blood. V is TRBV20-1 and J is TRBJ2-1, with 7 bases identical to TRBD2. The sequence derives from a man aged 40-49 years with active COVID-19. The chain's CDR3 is CSASDAGVSSYNEQFF. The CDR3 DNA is TGCAGTGCTAGTGATGCGGGAGTGAGCTCCTACAATGAGCAGTTCTTC.